This T cell receptor beta chain was captured in a study of shared clonotypes between healthy human individuals. Study overall: Every donor yielded three CD4 naive, three CD4 memory, two CD8 naive and one CD8 memory plate. Study-wide points: Rarefaction demonstrated incomplete sorted-subset sequencing despite large depth.

Sorted-subset replicate PCRs used around 220 ng DNA, some 31,000 T cell genomes. The assay was immunoSEQ multiplex PCR, and TCRdb's table has in-frame clones only and misses some. This sample has 450,000 to 700,000 clones, with less than 97% found just once. The germline V gene has CDR1 MNHEY and CDR2 SMNVEV (reference sequence). The CDR3 has 14 residues. The ends were cut back, 5 bases at V and 2 bases at J, with 9 bases in the middle. Positively selected for CCR7, the CD45RO-negative cells used as naive CD8 cells excluded terminally differentiated effector memory CD45RA+ cells. Every contributor of samples was a Caucasian grown-up residing in Nashville, Tennessee. A note on this clone: What it recognizes is unknown.

The clonotype comes from a woman between 25 and 40 years old in good health. The chain employs TRBV27 and TRBJ1-4; D is ambiguous. The sequenced sample consisted of naive CD8+ T cells sorted from blood. CDR3 sequence: CASSEGETNEKLFF. The CDR3, as DNA: TGTGCCAGCAGTGAGGGTGAGACTAATGAAAAACTGTTTTTT.